These 25 T cell receptor beta chains originate from one sample sequenced in a study of blood T cells in healthy people across ages. With a J-beta primer mix and a sample-barcoded 5' primer, a second PCR ran roughly 6 to 12 cycles. TCRdb re-analysed the 5' RACE reads in MiXCR, keeping a single row per CDR3 protein. The sample consists of under 1 million distinct CDR3 sequences, more than 40% of them appearing once. Sequencing was performed on blood. All receptors derive from a man aged 60-69 years in good health.

This clonotype came up many times. V and J are TRBV25-1 and TRBJ1-2; unclear D gene. The CDR3 covers 16 residues. CDR1 and CDR2 from the germline V gene are MGHDK and SYGVNS. Trimming left V 0 bases short and J 1 base short, with 12 bases between. The CDR3 here is CASSEYGKGVNYGYTF. The CDR3 DNA reads as TGTGCCAGCAGTGAATACGGTAAAGGAGTTAACTATGGCTACACCTTC.

This clonotype has only one observation. This chain joins TRBV20-1 and TRBJ1-5, with unresolved D. This CDR3 is built from 13 residues. Germline V gene lookup returns CDR1 DFQATT and CDR2 SNEGSKA (reference sequence). V dropped 7 bases and J dropped 4 bases, with 14 bases sitting between them. CDR3 sequence (DNA): TGCAGTGTCAGGCGTCCGAATAATCAGCCCCAGCATTTT. Protein: CSVRRPNNQPQHF.

This chain joins TRBV5-5 and TRBJ2-3; perhaps D is TRBD1 or TRBD2 (5 bases each). Trimming removed 2 bases from V and 5 bases from J, with 15 bases in between. Germline V gene sequence: CDR1 SGHKS, CDR2 YYEKEE (reference sequence). This CDR3 is built from 15 residues. CDR3 region: CASSFEGRSLDTQYF. The CDR3 DNA is TGTGCCAGCAGCTTTGAGGGGCGAAGTCTAGATACGCAGTATTTT.

The chain combines TRBV27 with TRBJ1-2, with D perhaps TRBD1 (6 bases). V dropped 2 bases and J dropped 6 bases, with 16 bases sitting between them. The CDR3 is 15 residues long. Germline V lookup: CDR1 MNHEY, CDR2 SMNVEV (reference sequence). The CDR3 loop reads CASSLMGGGANGYTF. The CDR3 region has the DNA TGTGCCAGCAGTTTAATGGGGGGCGGAGCGAATGGCTACACCTTC.

The V call is TRBV2, the J call TRBJ1-2; D uncertain. V gave up 6 bases and J gave up 7 bases, with 12 bases separating them. Germline CDR1 and CDR2: SNHLY and FYNNEI. The CDR3 runs to 12 residues. The CDR3 reads CASSQRPSGYTF. DNA for the CDR3: TGTGCCAGCAGCCAACGACCTAGTGGCTACACCTTC. The full variable domain, with the rest looked up from reference TRBV2 and TRBJ1-2, is EPEVTQTPSHQVTQMGQEVILRCVPISNHLYFYWYRQILGQKVEFLVSFYNNEISEKSEIFDDQFSVERPDGSNFTLKIRSTKLEDSAMYFCASSQRPSGYTFGSGTRLTVV.

The rearrangement uses TRBV6-1 and TRBJ1-2, with TRBD1 as a possible D gene (6 bases). CDR3 length equals 14 residues. Looked up from germline, CDR1 is MNHNS and CDR2 is SASEGT. V gave up 6 bases and J gave up 3 bases, with 14 bases separating them. Here the CDR3 reads CASRGSRGDYGYTF. The DNA of the CDR3 is TGTGCCAGCAGGGGAAGCAGGGGTGACTATGGCTACACCTTC.

This clonotype was found a few times. The chain uses TRBV7-2 and TRBJ2-3; 14 bases map to TRBD2. The CDR3 length is 17 residues. With 5 bases clipped from V and 3 bases from J, the junction kept 7 bases outside the gene matches. Germline CDR1 and CDR2: SGHTA and FQGNSA. CDR3 amino acids: CASSPGLAGGNTDTQYF. DNA of the CDR3: TGTGCCAGCAGCCCTGGACTAGCGGGGGGTAATACAGATACGCAGTATTTT.

This clonotype was found once. The V call is TRBV21-1, the J call TRBJ2-7; the table's TRBD2 call for D was not verified on the DNA. TRBV21-1 is described as a pseudogene. This CDR3 has 20 residues. CDR3 sequence reads: CASSKEPSGGSCTSSYEQYF. The CDR3 DNA follows: TGTGCCAGCAGCAAAGAACCTAGCGGGGGCTCCTGCACTAGTTCCTACGAGCAGTACTTC.

V gene TRBV7-2 combines with J gene TRBJ2-3, with 9 bases aligning to TRBD1. The length of the CDR3 is 16 residues. V shed 5 bases and J 8 bases; nucleotides not matched to a gene: 14. Germline V gene data show CDR1 as SGHTA and CDR2 as FQGNSA. The CDR3 region has the DNA TGTGCCAGCAGCCACCCAGGACAGGGGCCCATCTCTACGCAGTATTTT. As protein: CASSHPGQGPISTQYF. Full variable domain (missing parts from reference TRBV7-2 and TRBJ2-3): GAGVSQSPSNKVTEKGKDVELRCDPISGHTALYWYRQSLGQGLEFLIYFQGNSAPDKSGLPSDRFSAERTGGSVSTLTIQRTQQEDSAVYLCASSHPGQGPISTQYFGPGTRLTVL.

There are a few counts of this clonotype. V usage is TRBV20-1 and J usage is TRBJ2-1; a possible D gene is TRBD2 (6 bases). Germline loops: CDR1 DFQATT, CDR2 SNEGSKA (reference sequence). V was pared by 6 bases and J by 8 bases, with 23 bases between. This CDR3 is 15 amino acids long. The CDR3 DNA is TGCAGTGCGCCCCCCCGGGAGAAGCAGTGGGATGAGCAGTTCTTC. Protein sequence: CSAPPREKQWDEQFF.

V gene TRBV20-1 combines with J gene TRBJ2-5; no clear D gene. This CDR3 has 12 residues. Germline V CDR1 and CDR2: DFQATT, SNEGSKA (reference sequence). Trimming pared 0 bases from V and 5 bases from J, leaving 7 bases between. The CDR3 reads CSARDVGETQYF. Here the CDR3 DNA reads TGCAGTGCTAGAGATGTGGGCGAGACCCAGTACTTC.

This clonotype was seen a few times. The V and J genes are TRBV6-5 and TRBJ2-7; 13 bases are shared with TRBD2. V trimming: 5 bases; J trimming: 1 base; junction bases outside the gene matches: 5. Germline V gene data show CDR1 as MNHEY and CDR2 as SVGAGI. This CDR3 comprises 16 residues. CDR3 in amino acids: CASSRGTSGVSYEQYF. The DNA of the CDR3 is TGTGCCAGCAGTCGGGGGACTAGCGGGGTATCCTACGAGCAGTACTTC.

This clonotype was found a few times. The chain employs TRBV20-1 and TRBJ2-1; 7 bases agree with TRBD1. Germline loops: CDR1 DFQATT, CDR2 SNEGSKA (reference sequence). V lost 3 bases, J lost 5 bases, and 4 bases stayed unmatched. The CDR3 consists of 13 residues. The CDR3 nucleotides read TGCAGTGCTAGTACAGGGGTCCACAATGAGCAGTTCTTC. Its protein product is CSASTGVHNEQFF.

As to this clonotype: One end of the junction is discordant with germline, which a read error may explain. This chain joins TRBV12-3 or TRBV12-4 and TRBJ2-7, with D possibly called TRBD1 or TRBD2 (5 bases each). The CDR3 has 15 amino acids. The CDR3 spells CASSTRQPGAYGQYF. The CDR3 nucleotides read TGTGCCAGCAGTACCCGACAGCCCGGGGCTTACGGGCAGTACTTC.

This clonotype has a single count. In DNA form, the CDR3 reads TGCAGTGCTAGAGATGTCGGGGTAGCAGGAAACACTGAAGCTTTCTTT. Protein product: CSARDVGVAGNTEAFF. The chain recombines TRBV20-1 with TRBJ1-1; D unclear. CDR1 and CDR2 from the germline V gene are DFQATT and SNEGSKA (reference sequence). The CDR3 totals 16 residues. Trimming shortened V by 0 bases and J by 2 bases, and 16 bases separated the two germline ends.

V gene TRBV25-1 combines with J gene TRBJ2-2; no clear D gene. The germline V and J ends were trimmed by 5 bases and 2 bases, with 3 bases remaining between them. The CDR3 loop spans 12 amino acids. Germline V CDR1 and CDR2: MGHDK, SYGVNS. The CDR3 reads CASSHNTGELFF. As DNA, the CDR3 is TGTGCCAGCAGTCACAACACCGGGGAGCTGTTTTTT.

The chain joins TRBV5-4 to TRBJ2-1; 8 bases agree with TRBD1. Trimming took 4 bases from V and 5 from J; bases not matched to a gene: 5. Germline V lookup: CDR1 SGHNT, CDR2 YYREEE (reference sequence). The CDR3 has 14 residues. CDR3 coding DNA: TGTGCCAGCAGCGTTAGGACAGGGAACAATGAGCAGTTCTTC. Its protein is CASSVRTGNNEQFF.

This clonotype was counted between two and nine times. The V and J genes are TRBV4-1 and TRBJ2-2, with 8 bases identical to TRBD1. V lost 6 bases and J lost 5; bases outside the gene matches: 5. Germline-derived CDR1 and CDR2 are MGHRA and YSYEKL. The CDR3 spans 14 residues. The CDR3 DNA sequence: TGCGCCAGCAGGACAGGGGAACTAACCGGGGAGCTGTTTTTT. Its translation: CASRTGELTGELFF.

CDR3 nucleotides: TGTGCCTGGAGCCCCAGGGGAGAGGCCAAAAACATTCAGTACTTC. Translating it yields CAWSPRGEAKNIQYF. The V call is TRBV30, the J call TRBJ2-4; TRBD1 is a possible D gene (6 bases). Germline V lookup: CDR1 GTSNPN, CDR2 SVGIG (reference sequence). CDR3 length: 15 residues. V lost 3 bases, J lost 1 base, and 13 bases lay in between.

The chain has TRBV7-8 and TRBJ2-1; TRBD1 matches at 7 bases. The better agreement between TRBJ2-7 and the DNA end casts doubt on the J call. Germline V CDR1 and CDR2: SGHVS, FQNEAQ. This CDR3 region has 14 residues. The CDR3 DNA sequence: TGTGCCAGCAGCCGAGGGGACAGCCTGGGGGAGCAGTACTTC. Translation: CASSRGDSLGEQYF.

This clonotype appeared a few times. The genes are TRBV7-9 and TRBJ1-1, with TRBD1 matching over 8 bases. The CDR3 is made up of 15 amino acids. From germline, CDR1 is SEHNR and CDR2 FQNEAQ (reference sequence). V shed 5 bases and J 0 bases; nucleotides not matched to a gene: 5. The CDR3 sequence: CASSKTGALNTEAFF. The CDR3, as DNA: TGTGCCAGCAGCAAGACAGGGGCACTGAACACTGAAGCTTTCTTT.

This clonotype was counted between two and nine times. The chain recombines TRBV3-1 with TRBJ2-5; no clear D. The CDR3 spans 14 residues. Germline CDR1 LGHDT, CDR2 YNNKEL (reference sequence). Trimming shortened V by 0 bases and J by 0 bases, and 5 bases separated the two germline ends. CDR3 in DNA: TGTGCCAGCAGCCAAGACATGTACCAAGAGACCCAGTACTTC. The encoded protein is CASSQDMYQETQYF.

This clonotype was detected only a few times. CDR3 bases: TGTGCCAGCAGCCCCCAGACTAGCGGGGGGTATCTCCAAGAGACCCAGTACTTC. Protein sequence: CASSPQTSGGYLQETQYF. The chain couples TRBV7-2 to TRBJ2-5, with TRBD2 matching over 13 bases. Per germline, CDR1 SGHTA and CDR2 FQGNSA. V lost 5 bases to trimming and J lost 1 base; unmatched junction nucleotides: 10. The CDR3 covers 18 residues.

V and J are TRBV29-1 and TRBJ1-2, with a possible D match to TRBD1 (6 bases). The CDR3 length is 13 residues. The germline V and J ends were trimmed by 6 bases and 4 bases, with 15 bases remaining between them. The germline V gene encodes CDR1 SQVTM and CDR2 ANQGSEA. The CDR3 DNA is TGCAGCGTCCACTCCACAGGGCCCTATGGCTACACCTTC. Translating it yields CSVHSTGPYGYTF.

The table lists this clonotype with a few counts. This chain joins TRBV11-3 and TRBJ2-1; TRBD1 might be the D (6 bases). The V gene's germline CDR1 is SGHNT and CDR2 YENEEA. V was cut by 5 bases and J by 8 bases, with 19 bases left in between. CDR3 size: 15 residues. The CDR3 sequence: CASSRQAGSSYEQFF. The CDR3 DNA reads as TGTGCCAGCAGCAGACAGGCAGGGAGTTCATATGAGCAGTTCTTC. The whole variable domain, filled in from reference TRBV11-3 and TRBJ2-1, reads EAGVVQSPRYKIIEKKQPVAFWCNPISGHNTLYWYLQNLGQGPELLIRYENEEAVDDSQLPKDRFSAERLKGVDSTLKIQPAELGDSAVYLCASSRQAGSSYEQFFGPGTRLTVL.